This TCR beta chain was sequenced for a study of T cell clones after liver transplantation. Across the study: Draws occurred before transplant, before withdrawal, and after complete or failed withdrawal.

CD3+CD4+ and CD3+CD8+ cells were FACS-sorted from thawed unstimulated PBMCs. Trimming stripped 6 bases from V and 5 bases from J, with 16 bases between. This CDR3 has 15 amino acids. Germline V CDR1 and CDR2: SGHTA, FQGNSA. Clones were read by immunoSEQ multiplex PCR, and TCRdb kept only the in-frame ones, dropping some. The repertoire holds tens of thousands of clones, with under 85% as singletons. This receptor was taken from a human patient who received a liver transplant. The graft donor may be the source of some T cells. The gene calls are TRBV7-2 and TRBJ2-2; possibly TRBD1 for D (6 bases). The sample here was CD4+ T cells from blood, taken at the 22-month timepoint. CDR3 region: CASSFKTGDTGELFF. Here the CDR3 DNA reads TGTGCCAGCAGTTTCAAGACAGGTGATACCGGGGAGCTGTTTTTT.